This TCR beta chain was captured by sequencing in a study of cytomegalovirus exposure and HLA in healthy donors. Whole-study results and caveats: CMV serostatus was the sole immune exposure information available. Analyses of presence and absence presupposed an approximately uniform sequencing depth across donors.

PCR used 60 Vbeta primers and 13 Jbeta primers. Assay: immunoSEQ multiplex PCR; the TCRdb copy retains only in-frame clones and omits some. Of about 110,000 clones in the sample, over 70% were seen once. Germline V gives CDR1 SGHNT, CDR2 YYREEE (reference sequence). This CDR3 is built from 15 residues. V was shortened by 4 bases and J by 4 bases, with 15 bases between the two germline ends. As for this clone: The antigen is not known.

The receptor's source is a male donor in good health and CMV-seropositive. The specimen sequenced was PBMCs. This chain joins TRBV5-4 and TRBJ1-3; D may be TRBD1 (5 bases). In DNA form, the CDR3 reads TGTGCCAGCAGCCCAGGGACGGGAGGAGGAAACACCATATATTTT. Translated, it gives CASSPGTGGGNTIYF.